This T cell receptor (beta chain) was sequenced in a study of tumor-infiltrating lymphocytes in primary liver carcinoma. General study findings and limits: Just around 7.5-25% of top clones spanned all five tumor regions. Overlap between tumor regions exceeded overlap of tumor with adjacent tissue or blood. Top-250-clone fractions were significantly higher in tumors than in blood (p = 0.039).

CDR3 length equals 17 residues. The V and J ends lost 2 bases and 3 bases respectively, with 16 bases between them. Germline V gives CDR1 SEHNR, CDR2 FQNEAQ (reference sequence). Bulk tissue was left unsorted, and RNA and DNA were co-extracted from 20-30 mg of it. This clonotype was seen ten or more times. Its target is unknown. Priming with a constant-region primer yielded TCR beta cDNA from 400 to 500 ng total RNA. Three-round nested multiplex PCR performed with slightly modified ARM-PCR produced the TCR beta libraries. Forward primers for TRBV1-TRBV30 and a C-beta reverse primer served the first two PCR rounds, at about 10 cycles each. Each CDR3 protein gets one entry after TCRdb re-called the multiplex PCR reads with MiXCR. This table has some 94,000 distinct CDR3 sequences, roughly 69% appearing once.

The sample was liver tumor tissue from sampling region 5. Subset in this sample: tumor region T5, tumor centre. V usage is TRBV7-9 and J usage is TRBJ1-4, with a weak D call TRBD1 (6 bases). The TCR originated in an older woman with primary liver carcinoma and hepatitis B virus infection. CDR3 residues: CASSLLSTGFANEKLFF. CDR3 nucleotides: TGTGCCAGCAGCTTATTGAGCACAGGGTTCGCTAATGAAAAACTGTTTTTT.